This TCR beta chain appears in the sequencing data of a study of CD8 T cells in Susac syndrome. Roughly 0.45 to 1 ug RNA was reverse transcribed with random hexamers. Across 54 Vbeta and 13 Jbeta, TCR beta CDR3 was amplified with immunoSEQ multiplex PCR. TCRdb independently ran MiXCR on the immunoSEQ multiplex PCR reads; one entry per CDR3 protein. The sample has about 190,000 distinct CDR3 sequences, 85% to 95% seen once. Age- and sex-matched healthy donors served as the control group. The TEMRA cells underwent FACS enrichment, while the CD8+ and CD4+ T cells underwent negative isolation. This receptor was obtained from a human donor in good health. The sequencing sample was made of CD4+ T cells from PBMCs.

CDR3: CSASRGTDTQYF. The CDR3 DNA reads TGCAGTGCTAGTCGCGGCACAGATACGCAGTATTTT. The chain has TRBV20-1 and TRBJ2-3; D remains unclear. Germline CDR1 and CDR2: DFQATT and SNEGSKA (reference sequence). The CDR3 spans 12 residues. V was clipped by 3 bases and J by 1 base, with 5 bases between them.